This TCR beta chain derives from a study of blood T cell repertoires in COVID-19. Study details: Acute and convalescent COVID-19 specimens originated in the United States, Italy and Spain. PBMCs, B-cell-depleted T cells, or T cells were the source of the cDNA or gDNA that made up the material.

Study processing details: Cell counts per sample came from amplifying reference gene primers. Using immunoSEQ multiplex PCR, the repertoire was profiled, and TCRdb retains in-frame clones only, with some absent. Clone size and V and J calls were adopted from that table, with D and trimming inferred from the DNA. The top ten hold about 2.5% of the sample, which has roughly 22,000 clones, about 81% seen once. Germline CDR1 SGHDN, CDR2 FVKESK. The CDR3 is 15 amino acids. V was cut by 1 base and J by 0 bases, with 9 bases left in between. While infection was still active, Seattle patients were enrolled and then followed longitudinally.

The sequence derives from a woman aged 65 to 85 with COVID-19, enrolled during active disease. The chain carries TRBV14 and TRBJ1-1; D gene unclear. Sequencing was done on a sample of peripheral blood. DNA for the CDR3: TGTGCCAGCAGCCAAGTGAGCGGAGTGAACACTGAAGCTTTCTTT. Its translation: CASSQVSGVNTEAFF.